Below are 27 T cell receptor beta chains sequenced from a single sample in a study of OX40 agonist ivuxolimab in advanced cancers. The library came from the immunoSEQ multiplex PCR assay. Entries here come from immuneACCESS through TCRdb and include only in-frame sequences with V and J called. Some clones fail to appear in such tables; in the studies checked, an unresolved V gene covers under half of the shortfall, and the cause of the remainder is unknown. The sample records about 83,000 clones, about 89% of which are singletons. The biggest ten clones account for around 0.43% of the sample. This specimen was CD4+ or CD8+ T cells sorted from blood, taken in a trial of the OX40 agonist ivuxolimab. These receptors were collected from an adult with an advanced solid tumor such as melanoma, head and neck, liver or kidney cancer.

The chain links TRBV19 to TRBJ1-5; D call uncertain. The germline CDR1 and CDR2 sequences are LNHDA and SQIVND (reference sequence). The CDR3 has 13 residues. The V gene lost 6 bases and the J gene lost 6 bases, with 12 bases spanning the gap. The DNA of the CDR3 is TGTGCCAGTAGCCAGGAGTTGAGTCAGCCCCAGCATTTT. Amino acid sequence: CASSQELSQPQHF.

V is TRBV28 and J is TRBJ1-2; the match to TRBD1 covers 10 bases. CDR1 is MDHEN and CDR2 is SYDVKM in the germline V gene. J was trimmed by 7 bases and V by 5 bases; bases with no gene match: 4. The CDR3 length is 13 residues. The CDR3 here is CASSAGQGLGYTF. DNA for the CDR3: TGTGCCAGCAGTGCGGGACAGGGGCTTGGCTACACCTTC.

The chain joins TRBV7-2 to TRBJ1-2; D is undetermined. V was cut by 1 base and J by 2 bases, with 8 bases left in between. The germline V gene has CDR1 SGHTA and CDR2 FQGNSA. The CDR3 has 14 residues. CDR3 coding DNA: TGTGCCAGCAGCTTAGAGGGCGCAAACTATGGCTACACCTTC. Its protein product is CASSLEGANYGYTF.

The V gene is TRBV6-5, the J gene TRBJ2-4, with D uncertain. The V and J ends lost 5 bases and 1 base respectively, with 6 bases between them. The CDR3 has 13 residues. Looked up from germline, CDR1 is MNHEY and CDR2 is SVGAGI. The CDR3 is CASSRTAKNIQYF. CDR3 nucleotide sequence: TGTGCCAGCAGTCGGACGGCCAAAAACATTCAGTACTTC.

V is TRBV5-1 and J is TRBJ2-1; D is perhaps TRBD2 (6 bases). The CDR3 is 15 amino acids. The V end lost 3 bases, the J end lost 10 bases, and 20 bases lay between the germline ends. Germline V gene sequence: CDR1 SGHRS, CDR2 YFSETQ. The CDR3 bases are TGCGCCAGCAGCTCCTTGGACTACGGTTTGAGCGAGCAGTTCTTC. Translated, it gives CASSSLDYGLSEQFF. Complete variable domain (other parts from reference TRBV5-1 and TRBJ2-1): KAGVTQTPRYLIKTRGQQVTLSCSPISGHRSVSWYQQTPGQGLQFLFEYFSETQRNKGNFPGRFSGRQFSNSRSEMNVSTLELGDSALYLCASSSLDYGLSEQFFGPGTRLTVL.

The chain employs TRBV5-4 and TRBJ1-4; weak D call: TRBD1 (5 bases). The germline gives CDR1 SGHNT, CDR2 YYREEE (reference sequence). This CDR3 has 15 residues. Trimming removed 0 bases at V and 8 bases at J, with 14 bases between. This chain's CDR3 is CASSLVGGNREKLFF. The CDR3 nucleotides read TGTGCCAGCAGCTTGGTGGGGGGTAATCGAGAAAAACTGTTTTTT.

In this sample, this clone turned up once. The CDR3 protein is CASSGEQGGGQPQHF. The DNA for the CDR3 is TGTGCCAGCAGTGGGGAACAGGGAGGTGGGCAGCCCCAGCATTTT. V and J are TRBV2 and TRBJ1-5, with D possibly being TRBD1 (6 bases). The CDR3 contains 15 residues. Germline lookup yields CDR1 SNHLY and CDR2 FYNNEI. Trimming took 4 bases from V and 7 from J, leaving 17 bases between them.

The rearrangement links TRBV5-1 to TRBJ1-1; D is ambiguous. V was trimmed by 0 bases and J by 2 bases, leaving 8 bases between them. Per germline, CDR1 SGHRS and CDR2 YFSETQ. The CDR3 length is 14 residues. CDR3 coding DNA: TGCGCCAGCAGCTTGGGGGCAACCAACACTGAAGCTTTCTTT. It specifies CASSLGATNTEAFF.

This chain links TRBV7-8 with TRBJ2-7; D not certain. V lost 3 bases, J lost 6 bases, and 15 bases lay in between. The length of the CDR3 is 14 residues. Germline CDR1 SGHVS, CDR2 FQNEAQ. Here the CDR3 reads CASSFSSGSGEQYF. DNA for the CDR3: TGTGCCAGCAGCTTCTCTAGTGGGTCGGGCGAGCAGTACTTC.

V gene TRBV9 combines with J gene TRBJ2-2, with D perhaps being TRBD1 or TRBD2 (5 bases each). CDR3 length: 14 residues. Trimming removed 1 base at V and 5 bases at J, with 9 bases between. Germline loops: CDR1 SGDLS, CDR2 YYNGEE. In nucleotides, the CDR3 is TGTGCCAGCAGCGTAACCGAGGGGACCGGGGAGCTGTTTTTT. Its protein is CASSVTEGTGELFF.

The chain combines TRBV5-4 with TRBJ2-2, with D perhaps matching TRBD1 or TRBD2 (6 bases each). The CDR3 consists of 15 residues. Germline V lookup: CDR1 SGHNT, CDR2 YYREEE (reference sequence). Trimming pared 4 bases from V and 1 base from J, leaving 11 bases between. Written as DNA, the CDR3 is TGTGCCAGCAGCCCGGCGGGACAGAACACCGGGGAGCTGTTTTTT. Amino acids: CASSPAGQNTGELFF. The full variable domain, with the rest looked up from reference TRBV5-4 and TRBJ2-2, is ETGVTQSPTHLIKTRGQQVTLRCSSQSGHNTVSWYQQALGQGPQFIFQYYREEENGRGNFPPRFSGLQFPNYSSELNVNALELDDSALYLCASSPAGQNTGELFFGEGSRLTVL.

The chain has TRBV6-1 and TRBJ2-7; 7 positions agree with TRBD1. Germline assignment: CDR1 MNHNS and CDR2 SASEGT. CDR3 size: 15 residues. J was trimmed by 6 bases and V by 7 bases; bases with no gene match: 15. CDR3: CASMVVEGARGEQYF. The CDR3 DNA is TGTGCCAGCATGGTAGTTGAGGGGGCGCGTGGCGAGCAGTACTTC.

V usage is TRBV18 and J usage is TRBJ2-1; D not resolved. The V gene's germline CDR1 is KGHSH and CDR2 LQKENI. This CDR3 region has 14 residues. The V end lost 6 bases, the J end lost 3 bases, and 12 bases lay between the germline ends. Here the CDR3 reads CASSLAAYYNEQFF. In DNA form, the CDR3 reads TGTGCCAGCTCCCTCGCGGCCTACTACAATGAGCAGTTCTTC.

The rearrangement joins TRBV9 to TRBJ2-2; D call uncertain. CDR1 and CDR2 (germline): SGDLS, YYNGEE. The V and J ends lost 0 bases and 8 bases respectively, with 8 bases between them. The CDR3 sequence is 13 residues long. CDR3 DNA: TGTGCCAGCAGCGTAGGACTCTCAGGGGAGCTGTTTTTT. It codes for CASSVGLSGELFF.

As DNA, the CDR3 is TGCAGTGCTTTGAATTTAGGTGGCTACACCTTC. This sequence encodes CSALNLGGYTF. The V and J genes are TRBV20-1 and TRBJ1-2; D remains ambiguous. Trimming took off 5 bases at V and 7 bases at J, with 11 bases between the two ends. The germline V gene has CDR1 DFQATT and CDR2 SNEGSKA (reference sequence). The CDR3 has 11 residues.

This rearrangement joins TRBV19 to TRBJ1-6; TRBD1 agrees at 9 bases. Germline V CDR1 and CDR2: LNHDA, SQIVND (reference sequence). The CDR3 covers 15 residues. V lost 5 bases to trimming and J lost 8 bases; unmatched junction nucleotides: 7. As DNA, the CDR3 is TGTGCCAGTAGTCCACGGACAGGGGTGGATTCACCCCTCCACTTT. Translating gives CASSPRTGVDSPLHF.

The chain is built from TRBV28 and TRBJ2-2; D gene ambiguous. The CDR3 sequence is 13 residues long. Germline values: CDR1 MDHEN, CDR2 SYDVKM. The V and J ends lost 11 bases and 0 bases respectively, with 10 bases between them. This CDR3 is CAGIDANTGELFF. The DNA of the CDR3 is TGTGCCGGGATCGACGCGAACACCGGGGAGCTGTTTTTT.

The genes are TRBV4-3 and TRBJ1-4; 7 bases fit TRBD1. The CDR3 length is 16 residues. Losses at the gene ends were 2 bases for V and 6 bases for J; bases not matched to a gene: 9. Germline V CDR1 and CDR2: LGHNA, YSLEER. This CDR3 is CASSQQYRGRDEKLFF. The DNA of the CDR3 is TGCGCCAGCAGCCAACAATACAGGGGAAGGGATGAAAAACTGTTTTTT.

J is TRBJ2-3 and V is TRBV6-5, with a weak D call TRBD2 (6 bases). CDR1 MNHEY and CDR2 SVGAGI come from the germline V gene. CDR3 length: 14 residues. V lost 0 bases to trimming and J lost 6 bases, with 10 bases between them. The CDR3 spells CASSYSFGGDTQYF. Here the CDR3 DNA reads TGTGCCAGCAGTTACTCTTTCGGGGGTGATACGCAGTATTTT.

The chain couples TRBV18 to TRBJ2-5; possibly TRBD1 or TRBD2 for D (5 bases each). This CDR3 region has 16 residues. Trimming shortened V by 6 bases and J by 0 bases, and 17 bases separated the two germline ends. Per germline, CDR1 KGHSH and CDR2 LQKENI. For the CDR3, the DNA is TGTGCCAGCTCCCCCCCGGGACCGGGAAACCAAGAGACCCAGTACTTC. It is translated as CASSPPGPGNQETQYF.

The chain carries TRBV5-8 and TRBJ1-2, with D uncertain. This CDR3 is 12 amino acids long. Germline CDR1 SGHTS, CDR2 YDEGEE. V dropped 6 bases and J dropped 12 bases, with 18 bases sitting between them. CDR3 loop: CASTWKGGRNTF. The DNA of the CDR3 is TGTGCCAGCACCTGGAAGGGCGGCAGAAACACCTTC.

CDR3 sequence reads: CASSLGGGGRETQYF. CDR3 sequence (DNA): TGTGCCAGCAGCTTAGGGGGAGGGGGAAGAGAGACCCAGTACTTC. The V call is TRBV7-2, the J call TRBJ2-5; maybe TRBD2 (7 bases). V was cut by 1 base and J by 4 bases, with 13 bases left in between. Germline CDR1 reads SGHTA; CDR2 reads FQGNSA. The CDR3 spans 15 residues.

The rearrangement uses TRBV29-1 and TRBJ2-2, with 9 bases matching TRBD2. Per the germline V gene, CDR1 is SQVTM and CDR2 is ANQGSEA. The CDR3 contains 14 residues. J gave up 4 bases and V 4 bases, and 4 bases lay outside the gene matches. CDR3 region: CSVVIAGVTGELFF. The CDR3 DNA sequence: TGCAGCGTTGTGATAGCGGGAGTCACCGGGGAGCTGTTTTTT.

The V gene is TRBV6-1, the J gene TRBJ2-5, with 9 nucleotides matching TRBD1. V dropped 0 bases and J dropped 3; count of bases not matched to a gene: 5. CDR1 and CDR2 from the germline V gene are MNHNS and SASEGT. The CDR3 has 16 residues. In DNA form, the CDR3 reads TGTGCCAGCAGTGAAGCGCCGGGACAGGGTAAAGAGACCCAGTACTTC. This gives the protein CASSEAPGQGKETQYF.

The chain has TRBV4-3 and TRBJ2-7; TRBD2 might be the D (6 bases). This CDR3 region has 15 residues. Germline V gene lookup returns CDR1 LGHNA and CDR2 YSLEER. V lost 4 bases to trimming and J lost 2 bases, with 15 bases between them. The CDR3 sequence is CASSRRGRGPYEQYF. In DNA form, the CDR3 reads TGCGCCAGCAGCCGGAGGGGAAGGGGCCCCTACGAGCAGTACTTC.

This clone turned up a few times. The V and J genes are TRBV11-3 and TRBJ2-7, with TRBD2 matching 10 bases. V gave up 5 bases and J gave up 1 base; unmatched junction bases: 2. Germline V lookup: CDR1 SGHNT, CDR2 YENEEA. The CDR3 covers 14 residues. CDR3 nucleotides: TGTGCCAGCAGCCGACTAGCGGGTTCCTACGAGCAGTACTTC. Its translation: CASSRLAGSYEQYF.

The V and J genes are TRBV7-8 and TRBJ2-1, with D perhaps given as TRBD1 or TRBD2 (5 bases each). The CDR3 has 12 amino acids. CDR1 is SGHVS and CDR2 is FQNEAQ in the germline V gene. V lost 8 bases to trimming and J lost 2 bases, with 7 bases between them. CDR3 protein: CASRDAYNEQFF. The CDR3 DNA follows: TGTGCCAGCCGGGACGCCTACAATGAGCAGTTCTTC.